This TCR beta chain was sequenced during a study of human T cells and chemical hapten exposure. Overall study context: Patch testing was performed with 0.01% DPC on the upper back, with reading at 6 days. Cases of alopecia areata, totalis or universalis occurred in a predominantly female patient group.

In its sample, this clonotype was seen a few times. Unique molecular identifiers were linked by the library to individual cDNA molecules. TCRdb fed the RACE reads into MiXCR, producing one record per CDR3 protein. Of more than 150,000 distinct CDR3 sequences detected, nearly 30% appear once; the ten largest clones hold roughly 3%. Trimming took 3 bases from V and 6 from J; bases not matched to a gene: 2. This CDR3 is 15 amino acids long. Germline lookup yields CDR1 SNHLY and CDR2 FYNNEI. Described time point: pre-sensitization, week 0. The treatment is: therapeutic diphenylcyclopropenone sensitization with weekly scalp DPC. Every patch test was put on after a blood sample was taken.

This chain joins TRBV2 and TRBJ2-1; 13 nucleotides agree with TRBD2. The sample was whole blood, taken in connection with sensitization to the hapten diphenylcyclopropenone (DPC). This TCR was recovered from a woman aged 25 to 39 with alopecia areata. Some clones in this sample may be carry-over from other donors' samples. The CDR3 spells CASSDGLAGVNEQFF. The CDR3 DNA reads TGTGCCAGCAGTGACGGACTAGCGGGAGTCAATGAGCAGTTCTTC.